The rows below give T cell receptor beta chains drawn from one sample of a study of post-analysis software for immune sequencing data. TCRdb itself ran the PCR reads through MiXCR, one entry per CDR3 protein. The repertoire holds around 250,000 distinct CDR3 sequences, with 36% as singletons. Sequenced input: blood. The receptors shown here come from a girl between 10 and 17 years old with multiple sclerosis. The conserved cysteine and the conserved F or W are not part of the CDR3 here.

j_call,v_call,cdr3_aa
TRBJ2-3,TRBV4-3,ASSQTSGRGDTQY
TRBJ1-6,TRBV5-1,ASSFGDRGSPLH
TRBJ1-5,TRBV7-8,ASSVVDSNQPQH
TRBJ1-6,TRBV5-1,ASSEQGDNSPLH
TRBJ2-7,TRBV7-2,ASSLQRFSYEQY
TRBJ2-7,TRBV4-1,ASSQVVLNEQY
TRBJ2-7,TRBV3-1,ASSQGTAYEQY
TRBJ2-1,TRBV20-1,SARRVATGLASREVNNEQF
-,TRBV10-3,AISEPRETQY
TRBJ1-1,TRBV29-1,SVSPGGPEAF
TRBJ2-3,TRBV5-1,ANSLQGASTDTQY
TRBJ1-1,TRBV20-1,SARERGGLNTEAF
TRBJ1-1,TRBV5-1,ASSLQGPPSMNTEAF
TRBJ1-5,TRBV28,ASKRRLNQPQH
TRBJ2-3,TRBV5-4,ASSFQGSTDTQY
TRBJ2-2,TRBV2,ASSELGRNTGELF
TRBJ1-2,TRBV3-1,ASSQGRASNYLRYGYT
TRBJ2-7,TRBV7-2,ASSLREPGRAAIGYEQY
TRBJ2-1,TRBV10-3,AISKGTGGRNEQF
TRBJ2-1,TRBV28,ASSLLGGEYNEQF
TRBJ2-1,TRBV30,AWDRTSVREQF
TRBJ1-2,TRBV19,ASSILEVGPKGSYT
TRBJ2-1,TRBV20-1,SARLAGGLPGSYNEQF
TRBJ2-2,TRBV2,ASSGTGGEELF
TRBJ2-3,TRBV6-5,ASNNGGPEDTQY
TRBJ2-3,TRBV20-1,SARDGADTQY
TRBJ1-4,TRBV7-9,ASSFPGRIFTNEKLF
TRBJ2-5,TRBV6-2/TRBV6-3,ASSTERGWGNEQY
TRBJ2-5,TRBV20-1,SARTPGETQY
TRBJ1-2,TRBV15,ATSTDHYGYT
TRBJ1-1,TRBV5-1,ASSSRQGAGNTEAF
TRBJ2-1,TRBV7-2,ASSAGLAGTAGV
TRBJ2-5,TRBV12-3/TRBV12-4,ASRAGNLETQY
-,TRBV11-1,ASSSPGEAETQY
TRBJ1-2,TRBV27,ASSTGGVGYGYT
TRBJ1-1,TRBV29-1,SGRTGINTEAF
TRBJ1-1,TRBV7-2,ASSLGGITEAF
TRBJ1-2,TRBV18,ASSPPGSYGYT
TRBJ1-5,TRBV2,ASTLDRGNQPQH
TRBJ1-1,TRBV9,ASSVDPGPEAF
TRBJ1-6,TRBV5-1,ASSFAVNSPLH
TRBJ2-1,TRBV5-5,ASSLVPGNSEQF
TRBJ1-1,TRBV7-9,ASSSRDNLNTEAF
-,TRBV15,ATSRGTIAETYEQY
TRBJ1-5,TRBV12-3/TRBV12-4,ASSFDSGGNHQPQH
TRBJ2-1,TRBV4-2,ASSQDWLAGVGNEQF
TRBJ2-4,TRBV27,ASSLSRGEYQY
TRBJ1-2,TRBV27,ASTQGPNYGYT
TRBJ1-2,TRBV4-1,ASSIGTLGGYT
TRBJ1-5,TRBV29-1,SVGQGGQPQH